These 8 T cell receptor beta chains originate from one sample sequenced in a study of shared clonotypes between healthy human individuals. Produced via immunoSEQ multiplex PCR; TCRdb's table is partial and in-frame only. The sample records 2 million to 2.5 million clones, roughly 93% being singletons. Sequenced input: naive CD4+ T cells from PBMCs. This sample's subset: CD45RA+ positively selected. These receptors originate from a man younger than 30 in good health. Some clones in this sample may be carry-over from other donors' samples.

The chain is built from TRBV5-1 and TRBJ2-2; 13 positions agree with TRBD2. The CDR3 spans 17 residues. CDR1 and CDR2 from the germline V gene are SGHRS and YFSETQ. The junction had 8 bases not matched to a gene; V was cut back by 3 bases and J by 6 bases. The CDR3 protein is CASSSGLAGARAGELFF. In DNA form, the CDR3 reads TGCGCCAGCAGCTCTGGACTAGCGGGGGCCCGCGCCGGGGAGCTGTTTTTT.

The CDR3 nucleotides are TGCGCCAGCAGCGTTCTCACTAGCGCCCTGAACAATGAGCAGTTCTTC. Its protein product is CASSVLTSALNNEQFF. The rearrangement links TRBV5-1 to TRBJ2-1, with 7 bases identical to TRBD2. Germline CDR1 and CDR2: SGHRS and YFSETQ. V dropped 4 bases and J dropped 5; count of bases not matched to a gene: 12. This CDR3 contains 16 residues.

The chain has TRBV10-2 and TRBJ2-3; 8 bases agree with TRBD2. V lost 4 bases and J lost 0; bases outside the gene matches: 3. Germline-derived CDR1 and CDR2 are WSHSY and SAAADI. The CDR3 has 15 residues. The CDR3 DNA follows: TGCGCCAGCAGTGGAACTAGCGGAAGCACAGATACGCAGTATTTT. Translation: CASSGTSGSTDTQYF.

The rearrangement joins TRBV28 to TRBJ2-2; 15 bases map to TRBD2. J was trimmed by 5 bases and V by 2 bases; bases with no gene match: 3. The CDR3 runs 17 residues. Germline V gene lookup returns CDR1 MDHEN and CDR2 SYDVKM. The DNA of the CDR3 is TGTGCCAGCAGTTTAAGCGGACTAGCGGGAGGGACCGGGGAGCTGTTTTTT. Protein: CASSLSGLAGGTGELFF.

The chain recombines TRBV7-3 with TRBJ2-3; TRBD1 aligns across 9 bases. V lost 4 bases, J lost 2 bases, and 16 bases stayed unmatched. The CDR3 is made up of 19 amino acids. Germline V gene lookup returns CDR1 SGHTA and CDR2 FQGTGA. DNA for the CDR3: TGTGCCAGCAGCTCCGGGACAGGGAGTACGATGGGATCCACAGATACGCAGTATTTT. This gives the protein CASSSGTGSTMGSTDTQYF.

The V and J genes are TRBV29-1 and TRBJ2-5, with TRBD1 as a possible D gene (7 bases). From germline, CDR1 is SQVTM and CDR2 ANQGSEA. The CDR3 has 12 amino acids. V was pared by 8 bases and J by 5 bases, with 15 bases between. The CDR3 coding sequence is TGCAGCATACGACAGGGACTGGAGACCCAGTACTTC. Translation: CSIRQGLETQYF.

The genes are TRBV5-1 and TRBJ2-1; D might be TRBD2 (6 bases). V lost 6 bases to trimming and J lost 6 bases, with 13 bases between them. The CDR3 spans 13 residues. Germline V gene data show CDR1 as SGHRS and CDR2 as YFSETQ. CDR3 amino acids: CASTNTGANEQFF. CDR3 in DNA: TGCGCCAGCACCAATACGGGAGCCAATGAGCAGTTCTTC.

This clone was observed a single time. The chain joins TRBV15 to TRBJ2-3; no clear D gene. Germline V gene sequence: CDR1 LNHNV, CDR2 YYDKDF (reference sequence). The CDR3 runs 14 residues. V lost 4 bases and J 2 bases, leaving 10 bases between the germline ends. CDR3 residues: CATSTRANTDTQYF. Written as DNA, the CDR3 is TGTGCCACCAGCACACGAGCCAACACAGATACGCAGTATTTT.